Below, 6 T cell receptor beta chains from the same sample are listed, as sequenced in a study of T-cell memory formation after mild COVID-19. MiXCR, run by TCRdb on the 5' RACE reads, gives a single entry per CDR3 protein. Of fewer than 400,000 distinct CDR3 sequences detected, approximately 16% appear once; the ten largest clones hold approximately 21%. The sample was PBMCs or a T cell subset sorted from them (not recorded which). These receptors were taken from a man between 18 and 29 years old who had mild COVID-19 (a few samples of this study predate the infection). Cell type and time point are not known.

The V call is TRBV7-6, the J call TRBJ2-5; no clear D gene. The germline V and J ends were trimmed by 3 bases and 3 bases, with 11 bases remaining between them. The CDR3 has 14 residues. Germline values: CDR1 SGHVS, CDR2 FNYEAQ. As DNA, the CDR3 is TGTGCCAGCAGCTTCCTGACTTCTGAAGAGACCCAGTACTTC. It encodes CASSFLTSEETQYF.

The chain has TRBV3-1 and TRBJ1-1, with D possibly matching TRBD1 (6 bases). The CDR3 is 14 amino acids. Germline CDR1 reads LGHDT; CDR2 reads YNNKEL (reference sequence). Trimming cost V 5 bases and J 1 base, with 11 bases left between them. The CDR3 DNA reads TGTGCCAGCAGCGTACCGGGACAGAACACTGAAGCTTTCTTT. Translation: CASSVPGQNTEAFF.

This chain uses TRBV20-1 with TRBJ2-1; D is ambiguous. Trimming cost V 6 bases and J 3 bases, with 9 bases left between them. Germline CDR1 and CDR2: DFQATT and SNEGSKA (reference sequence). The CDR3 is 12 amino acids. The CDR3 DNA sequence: TGCAGTGCCCCAGAGAGCTACAATGAGCAGTTCTTC. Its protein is CSAPESYNEQFF.

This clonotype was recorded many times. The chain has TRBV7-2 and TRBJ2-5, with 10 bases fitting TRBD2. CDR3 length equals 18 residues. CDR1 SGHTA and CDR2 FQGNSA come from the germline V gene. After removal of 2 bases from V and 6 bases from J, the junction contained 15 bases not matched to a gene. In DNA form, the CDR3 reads TGTGCCAGCAGCTTACTTTCGGGTAGCGGGGGGCCCTGGAAGACCCAGTACTTC. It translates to CASSLLSGSGGPWKTQYF.

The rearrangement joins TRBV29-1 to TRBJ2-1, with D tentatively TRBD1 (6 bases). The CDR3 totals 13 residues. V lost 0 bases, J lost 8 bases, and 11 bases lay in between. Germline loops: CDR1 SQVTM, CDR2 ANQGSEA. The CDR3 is CSVEDPEGDEQFF. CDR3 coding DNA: TGCAGCGTTGAAGATCCTGAGGGGGATGAGCAGTTCTTC.

CDR3 region: CASSLANTQYF. DNA for the CDR3: TGTGCCAGCAGTCTTGCTAATACGCAGTATTTT. The chain has TRBV6-5 and TRBJ2-3, with D uncertain. Germline CDR1 MNHEY, CDR2 SVGAGI. Deletions cut 5 bases from V and 7 bases from J, with 7 bases between. CDR3 length: 11 amino acids.